This TCR beta chain was captured in a study of cytomegalovirus exposure and HLA in healthy donors. This cohort consisted of healthy bone marrow donors. The PCR contained 60 Vbeta and 13 Jbeta primers. Using immunoSEQ multiplex PCR, the repertoire was profiled, and TCRdb retains in-frame clones only, with some absent. The table lists roughly 140,000 clones, 70% to 85% of them singletons. V was clipped by 6 bases and J by 1 base, with 12 bases between them. CDR1 is SNHLY and CDR2 is FYNNEI in the germline V gene. The length of the CDR3 is 14 residues. The specimen was PBMCs. This TCR was sampled from a woman aged 55-69 years in good health and CMV-seropositive. V gene TRBV2 combines with J gene TRBJ2-5; possible D gene TRBD1, 6 bases. The CDR3 nucleotides read TGTGCCAGCAGCGTAGGACAGCTCCAAGAGACCCAGTACTTC. This codes for CASSVGQLQETQYF.